This T cell receptor (beta chain) emerged from a study of CD8+ T cells in alopecia areata. The sequencing template was cDNA reverse transcribed from extracted RNA. The data were produced by immunoSEQ multiplex PCR, yet TCRdb's version contains in-frame clones alone and is incomplete. The sample has 100,000 to 150,000 clones, around 49% seen once. V lost 2 bases and J lost 5, with 15 bases in between. The CDR3 consists of 15 residues. Germline lookup yields CDR1 PRHDT and CDR2 FYEKMQ (reference sequence). This specimen was CD8+ T cells sorted from blood, taken at week 0. The receptor's source is a human donor with alopecia areata. The chain employs TRBV13 and TRBJ1-2; D remains ambiguous. The CDR3 is CASSLSMGPLYGYTF. DNA of the CDR3: TGTGCCAGCAGCTTATCGATGGGCCCGCTATATGGCTACACCTTC.